This TCR beta chain was found in a study of blood T cell repertoires in COVID-19. As handled by the study authors: For nucleated cells, counts were estimated from reference gene primer amplification. The data were produced by immunoSEQ multiplex PCR, yet TCRdb's version contains in-frame clones alone and is incomplete. That table is the source of V, J and clone size, and D and trimming were worked out from the DNA. Of hundreds of thousands of clones listed, 80% to 90% are singletons. With V trimmed by 6 bases and J by 3 bases, 5 bases remained unmatched. This CDR3 has 13 residues. Looked up from germline, CDR1 is SGHNT and CDR2 is YYREEE (reference sequence). Cohort assignment relied on participant-reported clinical history.

The source material was PBMCs or T cells enriched from blood (not recorded which). The rearrangement uses TRBV5-4 and TRBJ2-5; 7 bases are a match to TRBD2. This receptor was identified in a man aged 45-65 years who had been exposed to COVID-19. The CDR3 sequence: CASTLGGKETQYF. In nucleotides, the CDR3 is TGTGCCAGCACCCTGGGGGGGAAAGAGACCCAGTACTTC.